The TCR beta chain under discussion was sequenced for a study of neurological immune-mediated disorders. A single record per CDR3 protein comes from TCRdb applying MiXCR to the 5' RACE reads. This sample has more than 70,000 distinct CDR3 sequences; around 10% occur once, and the top ten carry about 1.8%. The germline V gene has CDR1 SNHLY and CDR2 FYNNEI. This CDR3 spans 15 amino acids. The trim removed 3 bases at V and 2 bases at J, leaving 3 bases unmatched. Sequencing was done on a sample of PBMCs. The chain links TRBV2 to TRBJ2-7; 11 nucleotides agree with TRBD1. This TCR came from a man between 35 and 55 years old in good health. The chain's CDR3 is CASSEGQGGTYEQYF. The CDR3 DNA is TGTGCCAGCAGTGAGGGACAGGGGGGCACCTACGAGCAGTACTTC.